A selection of T cell receptor beta chains follows, all from one sample in a study of blood T cell repertoires in COVID-19. The method was immunoSEQ multiplex PCR; TCRdb's version includes in-frame clones alone and lacks a portion of them. The table includes under 150,000 clones, around 84% detected once. Input material: PBMCs or T cells enriched from blood (not recorded which). The receptors were gathered from a woman between 50 and 59 years old who had been exposed to COVID-19. CDR3s include the opening cysteine and the closing phenylalanine or tryptophan. The order of the fields is V gene, D gene, J gene, clone size, CDR3 DNA, CDR3 protein. The D gene is left open where the match is weak. Not all rows give a size; the values are once, few, many and, for expanded clones, a class.

>TRBV7-8|TRBD2|TRBJ2-7|-
TGTGCCAGCAGCTTAGCGACTAGCGGGAGGTACGAGCAGTACTTC
CASSLATSGRYEQYF
>TRBV5-1|-|TRBJ1-1|-
TGCGCCAGCAGCTTTAACCCCCAGGGGAGCACTGAAGCTTTCTTT
CASSFNPQGSTEAFF
>TRBV5-1|-|TRBJ1-1|-
TGCGCCAGCAGCCTTGGACAGACGATTGAAGCTTTCTTT
CASSLGQTIEAFF
>TRBV19|-|TRBJ1-5|-
TGTGCCAGTACCGGCCGAAGAGGAAGCAATCAGCCCCAGCATTTT
CASTGRRGSNQPQHF
>TRBV6-2/TRBV6-3|-|TRBJ2-7|-
TGTGCCAGCAGTTGGGGGGACTCCTACGAGCAGTACTTC
CASSWGDSYEQYF
>TRBV27|-|TRBJ2-3|-
TGTGCCAGCAGTTCCTCGGACAGAGATACGCAGTATTTT
CASSSSDRDTQYF
>TRBV10-3|-|TRBJ2-6|-
TGTGCCATCAGGGAACAGGGGGCCAACGTCCTGACTTTC
CAIREQGANVLTF
>TRBV9|TRBD2|TRBJ2-2|once
TGTGCCAGCACCCCGGGACTAGCCTACACCGGGGAGCTGTTTTTT
CASTPGLAYTGELFF
>TRBV3-1/TRBV3-2|TRBD2|TRBJ2-2|-
TGTGCCAGCAGCCAAGATTGGGCGCGGGGGGGCCGGGTCACCGGGGAGCTGTTTTTT
CASSQDWARGGRVTGELFF
>TRBV12-3/TRBV12-4|TRBD1|TRBJ1-2|-
TGTGCCAGCAGTTTAGGACAGGGACTGGGCTACACCTTC
CASSLGQGLGYTF